This TCR beta chain derives from a study of blood T cell repertoires in COVID-19. The CDR3 loop spans 12 amino acids. Germline CDR1 reads SEHNR; CDR2 reads FQNEAQ (reference sequence). Germline trimming cut 6 bases from V and 10 bases from J; bases unmatched to any gene: 8. The assay was immunoSEQ multiplex PCR, and TCRdb's table has in-frame clones only and misses some. The table records about 400,000 clones, approximately 86% of them present only once. V is TRBV7-9 and J is TRBJ1-1, with 7 bases aligning to TRBD1. This TCR derives from a human donor in a cohort sampled during active COVID-19. Material for sequencing was peripheral blood. As DNA, the CDR3 is TGTGCCAGCAGTTCGACAGGGATCGGAGCTTTCTTT. This gives the protein CASSSTGIGAFF.